Following are 8 T cell receptor beta chains from one sample sequenced in a study of post-analysis software for immune sequencing data. Study-level findings and limits: Patients had higher frequencies than controls of roughly 5 TRBV segments, including TRBV5-6, TRBV5-1 and TRBV20-1.

Their cognate antigens are unknown. Unique molecular identifiers tagged the TCR beta cDNA libraries. Using its own MiXCR run on the PCR reads, TCRdb lists one record per CDR3 protein. The sample has roughly 570,000 distinct CDR3 sequences; 30% to 40% are singletons. Source material: blood. The receptors shown here come from a girl younger than 18 with multiple sclerosis.

This chain connects TRBV20-1 to TRBJ2-7; possibly TRBD1 or TRBD2 for D (5 bases each). The end of the DNA aligns better with TRBJ2-5, so the J call may be wrong. Germline V gene lookup returns CDR1 DFQATT and CDR2 SNEGSKA (reference sequence). This CDR3 region has 13 residues. The CDR3 DNA sequence: TGCAGTGCTCGAGCCGGGGCAGGGTGGACCCAGTACTTC. It encodes CSARAGAGWTQYF.

The V call is TRBV5-1, the J call TRBJ2-5; 10 bases match TRBD1. Losses at the gene ends were 4 bases for V and 11 bases for J; bases not matched to a gene: 14. CDR1 and CDR2 from the germline V gene are SGHRS and YFSETQ. The CDR3 contains 15 residues. This CDR3 is CASSPTGGFYNEQYF. The DNA for the CDR3 is TGCGCCAGCAGCCCGACAGGGGGCTTCTACAATGAGCAGTACTTC. Full variable domain (outside the CDR3, taken from reference TRBV5-1 and TRBJ2-5): KAGVTQTPRYLIKTRGQQVTLSCSPISGHRSVSWYQQTPGQGLQFLFEYFSETQRNKGNFPGRFSGRQFSNSRSEMNVSTLELGDSALYLCASSPTGGFYNEQYFGPGTRLLVL.

Notes on this clonotype: In this CDR3 the conserved last residue, phenylalanine or tryptophan, is missing, so a read error is likely. This sequence joins TRBV5-6 and TRBJ1-2; 9 nucleotides line up with TRBD1. The CDR3 has 15 amino acids. V shed 4 bases, J shed 0 bases, and the junction held 4 bases outside the gene matches. Germline values: CDR1 SGHDT, CDR2 YYEEEE. The CDR3 loop reads CASSPQGAANYGYTC. CDR3 DNA: TGTGCCAGCAGCCCACAGGGGGCGGCTAACTATGGCTACACCTGC.

J is TRBJ1-1 and V is TRBV10-3, with 9 bases aligning to TRBD1. The CDR3 has 14 amino acids. With 6 bases clipped from V and 3 bases from J, the junction kept 5 bases outside the gene matches. Germline CDR1 and CDR2: ENHRY and SYGVKD. This CDR3 is CAIRKQGAHTEAFF. Written as DNA, the CDR3 is TGTGCCATCAGAAAACAGGGGGCTCACACTGAAGCTTTCTTT.

This clonotype was observed a handful of times. The chain recombines TRBV12-3 or TRBV12-4 with TRBJ2-3; TRBD1 matches 7 bases. The V segment lost 6 bases and the J segment 3 bases; nucleotides outside the gene matches: 6. The CDR3 extends over 14 amino acids. The CDR3 here is CASRLTGVTDTQYF. The CDR3 bases are TGTGCCAGCAGACTAACAGGGGTTACAGATACGCAGTATTTT.

The chain couples TRBV7-2 to TRBJ1-1; 9 nucleotides line up with TRBD1. CDR3 size: 16 residues. CDR1 SGHTA and CDR2 FQGNSA come from the germline V gene. Unmatched junction bases numbered 5, after V lost 2 bases and J lost 1 base. The CDR3 loop is CASSLSGQGWNTEAFF. Written as DNA, the CDR3 is TGTGCCAGCAGCTTAAGCGGACAGGGGTGGAACACTGAAGCTTTCTTT.

The V call is TRBV3-1, the J call TRBJ2-5, with 9 bases that match TRBD2. V shed 0 bases and J 5 bases; nucleotides not matched to a gene: 10. Looked up from germline, CDR1 is LGHDT and CDR2 is YNNKEL (reference sequence). CDR3 size: 17 residues. The CDR3 here is CASSQERAWLAGETQYF. For the CDR3, the DNA is TGTGCCAGCAGCCAAGAGCGGGCTTGGCTAGCGGGGGAGACCCAGTACTTC.

This clonotype showed up just a few times. The J gene is TRBJ2-3, the V gene TRBV15, with TRBD2 as a possible D gene (7 bases). The CDR3 contains 14 residues. CDR1 and CDR2 (germline): LNHNV, YYDKDF (reference sequence). The V gene lost 3 bases and the J gene lost 1 base, with 8 bases spanning the gap. The CDR3 here is CATSSGGRTDTQYF. The CDR3 coding sequence is TGTGCCACCAGCAGCGGGGGGCGCACAGATACGCAGTATTTT. Full variable domain (rest looked up from reference TRBV15 and TRBJ2-3): DAMVIQNPRYQVTQFGKPVTLSCSQTLNHNVMYWYQQKSSQAPKLLFHYYDKDFNNEADTPDNFQSRRPNTSFCFLDIRSPGLGDTAMYLCATSSGGRTDTQYFGPGTRLTVL.